This T cell receptor beta chain was captured in a study of cytomegalovirus exposure and HLA in healthy donors. Study background: Clustering assigned approximately 78% of the approximately 400 genotyped donors to the Caucasian-associated ancestry cluster.

Germline loops: CDR1 SGDLS, CDR2 YYNGEE. V was clipped by 2 bases and J by 2 bases, with 22 bases between them. CDR3 length: 19 residues. Note on this clone: Its target is not known.

13 Jbeta primers and 60 Vbeta primers were used for the PCR. The repertoire was sequenced with immunoSEQ multiplex PCR; TCRdb's copy has only in-frame clones and lacks some. The table has roughly 100,000 clones, about 9.5% seen once. Study-wide results and caveats: Reportedly, fewer N-insertions than the approximately 680-donor mean appeared in an Asian-associated ancestry cluster in a later analysis.

The clonotype originates from a man in his forties in good health and CMV-seropositive. The sequencing input was PBMCs. V and J are TRBV9 and TRBJ2-2, with D perhaps matching TRBD2 (6 bases). CDR3 bases: TGTGCCAGCAGCGTCAATCGGGGACTCAGGGTGGCAAACACCGGGGAGCTGTTTTTT. Translating gives CASSVNRGLRVANTGELFF.